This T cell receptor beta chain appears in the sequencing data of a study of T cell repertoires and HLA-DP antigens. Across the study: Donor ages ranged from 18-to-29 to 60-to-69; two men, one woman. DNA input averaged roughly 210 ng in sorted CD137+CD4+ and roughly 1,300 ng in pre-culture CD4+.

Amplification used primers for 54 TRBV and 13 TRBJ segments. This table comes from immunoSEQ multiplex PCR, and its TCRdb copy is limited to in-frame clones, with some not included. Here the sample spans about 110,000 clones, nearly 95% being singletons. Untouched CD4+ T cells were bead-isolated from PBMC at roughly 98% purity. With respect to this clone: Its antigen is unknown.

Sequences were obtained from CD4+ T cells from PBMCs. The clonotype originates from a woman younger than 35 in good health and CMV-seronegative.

Written as DNA, the CDR3 is TGTGCCAGCTCAAACAGGCTCACTGAAGCTTTCTTT. This translates into CASSNRLTEAFF. The rearrangement links TRBV18 to TRBJ1-1, with TRBD1 as a possible D gene (5 bases). The CDR3 runs 12 residues. CDR1 is KGHSH, CDR2 LQKENI, per germline. The V end lost 5 bases, the J end lost 4 bases, and 8 bases lay between the germline ends.